These 7 T cell receptor beta chains originate from one sample sequenced in a study of shared clonotypes between healthy human individuals. Assay used: immunoSEQ multiplex PCR; TCRdb lists only in-frame clones, some missing. The profile shows some 2,500,000 clones, over 85% of them singletons. Sequenced sample: naive CD4+ T cells from PBMCs. Subset given: CD45RA+ positively selected. These receptors originate from a man aged 18-30 years in good health. Some clones in this sample may be carry-over from other donors' samples.

V is TRBV5-6 and J is TRBJ2-3; 9 bases fit TRBD2. The CDR3 length is 15 residues. Germline CDR1 and CDR2: SGHDT and YYEEEE. Trimming took 6 bases from V and 3 from J; bases not matched to a gene: 8. CDR3 protein: CASILRGRATDTQYF. The CDR3 DNA reads as TGTGCCAGCATCCTGCGCGGGAGGGCAACAGATACGCAGTATTTT.

In the case of this clone: The sample carries other DNA sequences with the same CDR3. V is TRBV7-3 and J is TRBJ1-3; D call uncertain. V shed 0 bases and J shed 0 bases, with 6 bases lying between them. The length of the CDR3 is 15 residues. Germline CDR1 is SGHTA and CDR2 is FQGTGA. In nucleotides, the CDR3 is TGTGCCAGCAGCTTAACAGGCAGCTCTGGAAACACCATATATTTT. Translated, it gives CASSLTGSSGNTIYF. The variable domain in full, completed from reference TRBV7-3 and TRBJ1-3, reads GAGVSQTPSNKVTEKGKYVELRCDPISGHTALYWYRQSLGQGPEFLIYFQGTGAADDSGLPNDRFFAVRPEGSVSTLKIQRTERGDSAVYLCASSLTGSSGNTIYFGEGSWLTVV.

The genes are TRBV5-1 and TRBJ2-1; 8 nucleotides match TRBD2. CDR1 is SGHRS, CDR2 YFSETQ, per germline. The ends lost 0 bases at V and 6 bases at J; junction bases unmatched: 5. This CDR3 is 15 amino acids long. CDR3 bases: TGCGCCAGCAGCTTGGCCGGGACTAGATTCAATGAGCAGTTCTTC. Protein: CASSLAGTRFNEQFF.

The J gene is TRBJ2-1, the V gene TRBV9; a possible D gene is TRBD2 (6 bases). The CDR3 has 13 amino acids. CDR1 and CDR2 (germline): SGDLS, YYNGEE. The ends were cut back, 3 bases at V and 12 bases at J, with 16 bases in the middle. CDR3 loop: CASSDGSAGSQFF. In DNA, the CDR3 is TGTGCCAGCAGCGACGGGAGTGCGGGATCGCAGTTCTTC.

The rearrangement links TRBV30 to TRBJ2-7, with 7 bases fitting TRBD2. The CDR3 has 15 amino acids. V shed 0 bases, J shed 5 bases, and the junction held 10 bases outside the gene matches. In germline, CDR1 is GTSNPN, CDR2 SVGIG (reference sequence). CDR3: CAWSVPIGEGDEQYF. DNA of the CDR3: TGTGCCTGGAGTGTACCGATCGGGGAGGGTGACGAGCAGTACTTC.

This rearrangement joins TRBV2 to TRBJ2-1; TRBD2 aligns across 10 bases. The CDR3 has 16 residues. V lost 9 bases to trimming and J lost 1 base; unmatched junction nucleotides: 9. Germline CDR1 reads SNHLY; CDR2 reads FYNNEI. The CDR3 here is CARLLAGAQSYNEQFF. Written as DNA, the CDR3 is TGTGCCAGACTTCTAGCGGGAGCTCAGTCCTACAATGAGCAGTTCTTC.

The chain links TRBV28 to TRBJ1-2; 7 bases fit TRBD1. V shed 5 bases and J 7 bases; nucleotides not matched to a gene: 13. CDR1 is MDHEN and CDR2 is SYDVKM in the germline V gene. The CDR3 is 15 residues long. CDR3: CASSPGDREIGGYTF. CDR3 coding DNA: TGTGCCAGCAGTCCGGGCGACAGGGAAATCGGTGGCTACACCTTC.